The clone carrying this TCR beta chain was counted ten times or more. What it binds is not known. Specified time point: newly diagnosed GD, antithyroid drugs for less than 3 months. PBMC-extracted RNA yielded the TCR library. An endocrinology department in Xi'an, China, recruited the patients. As collected, the peripheral blood samples measured 7 to 9.5 milliliters each and went into EDTA tubes. This sample was included in a study of regulatory T cells in long-lasting Graves disease. Study-level points and caveats: Whereas about 870 public clonotypes were shared by new patients, persistent patients shared more, at a few thousand.

Library construction for TCR beta used iRepertoire HTBI primers and Arm-PCR of CDR3 regions. TCRdb independently ran MiXCR on the multiplex PCR reads; one entry per CDR3 protein. The data show about 620,000 distinct CDR3 sequences, 16% seen once. CDR1 WSHSY and CDR2 SAAADI come from the germline V gene. The CDR3 runs 14 residues. Trimming took 5 bases from V and 2 from J, leaving 13 bases between them. In addition, the sample was reused for a study of T cells in Graves' hyperthyroidism and ophthalmopathy. As reported in that work: Most expanded thyroid clonotypes above 0.001 also appeared in blood.

The sample in question was peripheral blood mononuclear cells (PBMCs), obtained at new diagnosis, from a patient treated with antithyroid drugs. The chain carries TRBV10-2 and TRBJ2-7; D is ambiguous. This sequence originates from a woman in her twenties or thirties with Graves disease. CDR3 residues: CASSSASRPYEQYF. Written as DNA, the CDR3 is TGCGCCAGCAGTAGCGCCAGCCGTCCCTACGAGCAGTACTTC.